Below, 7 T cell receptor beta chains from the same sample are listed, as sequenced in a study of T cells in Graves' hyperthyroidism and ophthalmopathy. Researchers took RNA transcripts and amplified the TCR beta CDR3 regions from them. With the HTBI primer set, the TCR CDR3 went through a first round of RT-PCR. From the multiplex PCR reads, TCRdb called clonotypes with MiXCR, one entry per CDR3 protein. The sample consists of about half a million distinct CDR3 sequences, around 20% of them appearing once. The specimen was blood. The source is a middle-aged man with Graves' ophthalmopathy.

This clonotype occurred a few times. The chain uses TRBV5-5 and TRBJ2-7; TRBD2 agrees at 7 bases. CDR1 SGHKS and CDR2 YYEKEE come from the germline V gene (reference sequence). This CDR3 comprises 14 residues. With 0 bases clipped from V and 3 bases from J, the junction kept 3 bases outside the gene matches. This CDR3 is CASSLGDYFYEQYF. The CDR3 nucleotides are TGTGCCAGCAGCTTGGGGGACTACTTCTACGAGCAGTACTTC.

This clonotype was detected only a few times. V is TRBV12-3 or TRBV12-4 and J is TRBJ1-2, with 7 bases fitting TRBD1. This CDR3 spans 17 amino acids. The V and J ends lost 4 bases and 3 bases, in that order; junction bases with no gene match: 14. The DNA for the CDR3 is TGTGCCAGCAGTTATCGCCCGGGACAGCGCCTCGACTATGGCTACACCTTC. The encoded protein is CASSYRPGQRLDYGYTF.

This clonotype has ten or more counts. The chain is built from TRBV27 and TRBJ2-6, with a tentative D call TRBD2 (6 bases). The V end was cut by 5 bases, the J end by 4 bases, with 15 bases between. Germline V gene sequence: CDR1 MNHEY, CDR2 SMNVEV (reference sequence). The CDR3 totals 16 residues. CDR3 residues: CASSRSGGAGANVLTF. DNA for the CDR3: TGTGCCAGCAGTCGTTCCGGGGGTGCCGGGGCCAACGTCCTGACTTTC.

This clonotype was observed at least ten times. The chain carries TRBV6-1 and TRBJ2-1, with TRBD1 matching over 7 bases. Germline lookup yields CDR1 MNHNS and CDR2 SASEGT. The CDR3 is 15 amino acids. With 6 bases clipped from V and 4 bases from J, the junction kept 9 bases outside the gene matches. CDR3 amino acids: CASRTTGIRYNEQFF. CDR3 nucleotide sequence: TGTGCCAGCAGGACGACAGGGATTCGATACAATGAGCAGTTCTTC.

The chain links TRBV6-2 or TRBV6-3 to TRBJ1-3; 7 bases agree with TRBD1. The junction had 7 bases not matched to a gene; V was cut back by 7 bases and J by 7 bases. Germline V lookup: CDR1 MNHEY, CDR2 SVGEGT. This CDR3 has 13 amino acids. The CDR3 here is CASTQLQGNTIYF. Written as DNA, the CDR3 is TGTGCCAGCACCCAGCTACAGGGGAACACCATATATTTT.

In DNA, the CDR3 is TGTGCCAGCAGCTTAGGAGGGAGTCCCAATGAGCAGTACTTC. It is translated as CASSLGGSPNEQYF. The rearrangement joins TRBV7-9 to TRBJ2-1; TRBD2 is a possible D gene (5 bases). The J call may be wrong; the DNA end is better matched by TRBJ2-7. Germline CDR1 reads SEHNR; CDR2 reads FQNEAQ (reference sequence). The CDR3 is made up of 14 amino acids.

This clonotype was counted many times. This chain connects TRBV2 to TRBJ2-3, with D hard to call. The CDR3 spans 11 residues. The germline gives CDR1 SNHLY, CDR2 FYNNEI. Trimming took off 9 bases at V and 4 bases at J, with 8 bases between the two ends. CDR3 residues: CASTLSDTQYF. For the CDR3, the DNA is TGTGCCAGTACTCTATCAGATACGCAGTATTTT.